Described below is a single TCR beta chain sequence and its context. Its specificity is unknown. TCR beta rearrangements were amplified from peripheral blood genomic DNA. This specimen belongs to a study of T cell repertoires in aging, cancer and after chemotherapy. Study outcomes and limitations: These repertoire data do not allow conclusions about immunological memory after chemotherapy. Compared with age-matched healthy donors, untreated hematological or solid cancer patients showed higher blood TCR clonality.

Rearranged V-D-J TRB sequences were amplified with a mixed TRB-A/B primer pool. TCRdb reprocessed the multiplex PCR reads via MiXCR and lists one record per CDR3 protein. Altogether about 1,600 distinct CDR3 sequences are present, over 20% being singletons, with the ten largest covering about 49%. This CDR3 spans 12 amino acids. The germline CDR1 and CDR2 sequences are SQVTM and ANQGSEA. V lost 7 bases and J lost 5, with 12 bases in between. The sequence came from a human donor with a solid tumor. The sequenced sample consisted of blood. The rearrangement joins TRBV29-1 to TRBJ2-4; maybe TRBD1 (6 bases). CDR3 DNA sequence: TGCAGCGCCCGGTACAGGGAAAACATTCAGTACTTC. Encoded protein: CSARYRENIQYF.